This passage covers 25 T cell receptor beta chains from one sample sequenced in a study of blood T cell repertoires in COVID-19. The data were produced by immunoSEQ multiplex PCR, yet TCRdb's version contains in-frame clones alone and is incomplete. Here the sample spans 25,000 to 30,000 clones, 55% to 80% being singletons. Material for sequencing was peripheral blood. These receptors came from a human donor in a cohort sampled during active COVID-19.

This clone was observed a few times. The CDR3 DNA is TGTGCCAGCACCACCATTAAGACTTTAGGCCATGGCTACACCTTC. Its translation is CASTTIKTLGHGYTF. This rearrangement joins TRBV28 to TRBJ1-2; no definite D call. Trimming cost V 7 bases and J 6 bases, with 21 bases left between them. Germline V gene lookup returns CDR1 MDHEN and CDR2 SYDVKM. The CDR3 contains 15 residues.

The chain recombines TRBV5-1 with TRBJ1-2; D gene uncertain. The CDR3 is made up of 14 amino acids. The V gene lost 4 bases and the J gene lost 8 bases, with 18 bases spanning the gap. CDR1 is SGHRS and CDR2 is YFSETQ in the germline V gene. DNA for the CDR3: TGCGCCAGCAGCACCGGGATCCCCCCCGGAGGCTACACCTTC. It is translated as CASSTGIPPGGYTF.

J is TRBJ1-6 and V is TRBV5-6, with no clear D. Germline loops: CDR1 SGHDT, CDR2 YYEEEE. The CDR3 length is 19 residues. V was shortened by 2 bases and J by 0 bases, with 18 bases between the two germline ends. In nucleotides, the CDR3 is TGTGCCAGCAGCTTTCGTCGCAGTTCTCCCCGCTCCTATAATTCACCCCTCCACTTT. Translated: CASSFRRSSPRSYNSPLHF.

This chain joins TRBV11-2 and TRBJ2-6; the D gene is possibly TRBD2 (7 bases). Germline V CDR1 and CDR2: SGHAT, FQNNGV. Between the trimmed V and J ends, which lost 10 bases and 0 bases, there was a span of 16 bases. The CDR3 consists of 16 residues. For the CDR3, the DNA is TGTGCCACTCCCTGGGAGGGGGACTCTGGGGCCAACGTCCTGACTTTC. Its translation: CATPWEGDSGANVLTF.

This clone was seen many times. The chain links TRBV27 to TRBJ2-3; perhaps TRBD1 as D (6 bases). Looked up from germline, CDR1 is MNHEY and CDR2 is SMNVEV (reference sequence). V lost 2 bases, J lost 2 bases, and 8 bases lay in between. CDR3 length: 14 residues. The CDR3 sequence is CASSLDRSTDTQYF. Written as DNA, the CDR3 is TGTGCCAGCAGTTTAGACAGGTCCACAGATACGCAGTATTTT.

The chain employs TRBV18 and TRBJ2-3; weak D call: TRBD2 (6 bases). V was trimmed by 0 bases and J by 2 bases, leaving 9 bases between them. The length of the CDR3 is 15 residues. Germline V gene lookup returns CDR1 KGHSH and CDR2 LQKENI. The CDR3: CASSPPSGYTDTQYF. DNA of the CDR3: TGTGCCAGCTCACCACCTAGCGGATACACAGATACGCAGTATTTT. Looking up the rest from reference TRBV18 and TRBJ2-3 gives the full variable domain: NAGVMQNPRHLVRRRGQEARLRCSPMKGHSHVYWYRQLPEEGLKFMVYLQKENIIDESGMPKERFSAEFPKEGPSILRIQQVVRGDSAAYFCASSPPSGYTDTQYFGPGTRLTVL.

This clone is medium-sized. The chain couples TRBV7-9 to TRBJ2-1; 10 bases line up with TRBD2. CDR1 and CDR2 from the germline V gene are SEHNR and FQNEAQ (reference sequence). The J segment lost 9 bases and the V segment lost 2 bases, leaving 7 bases of the junction unmatched. This CDR3 is 15 amino acids long. CDR3 in DNA: TGTGCCAGCAGCTTATCCCTAGCGGGGGAGGTTGAGCAGTTCTTC. It encodes CASSLSLAGEVEQFF.

The chain is built from TRBV7-9 and TRBJ2-7; TRBD2 is a possible D gene (7 bases). Germline V lookup: CDR1 SEHNR, CDR2 FQNEAQ (reference sequence). V was clipped by 8 bases and J by 5 bases, with 22 bases between them. The CDR3 is made up of 15 amino acids. The CDR3 region has the DNA TGTGCCAGCGCCGTGAGGGGGGGGCGCGGACACGAGCAGTACTTC. Its protein product is CASAVRGGRGHEQYF.

The rearrangement uses TRBV27 and TRBJ2-2; tentatively, D is TRBD2 (5 bases). Trimming took off 1 base at V and 6 bases at J, with 6 bases between the two ends. Germline values: CDR1 MNHEY, CDR2 SMNVEV (reference sequence). The CDR3 length is 13 residues. As DNA, the CDR3 is TGTGCCAGCAGTTTATGGGGAGCCGGGGAGCTGTTTTTT. Translation: CASSLWGAGELFF.

This clone was seen a few times. V and J are TRBV2 and TRBJ2-1; 8 positions match TRBD2. Germline V gene data show CDR1 as SNHLY and CDR2 as FYNNEI. The trim removed 2 bases at V and 8 bases at J, leaving 8 bases unmatched. This CDR3 region has 15 residues. CDR3 loop: CASSELAGGGYEQFF. CDR3 bases: TGTGCCAGCAGTGAACTGGCGGGGGGTGGGTATGAGCAGTTCTTC.

This sequence joins TRBV28 and TRBJ1-1, with D perhaps TRBD1 (5 bases). The CDR3 sequence is 16 residues long. Trimming took 3 bases from V and 0 from J, leaving 14 bases between them. The V gene's germline CDR1 is MDHEN and CDR2 SYDVKM. Here the CDR3 DNA reads TGTGCCAGCAGTTTGGACCTTAGGGGAATGAACACTGAAGCTTTCTTT. This translates into CASSLDLRGMNTEAFF.

The chain couples TRBV5-1 to TRBJ1-3; 8 bases align to TRBD1. Unmatched junction bases numbered 15, after V lost 4 bases and J lost 15 bases. Per germline, CDR1 SGHRS and CDR2 YFSETQ. The length of the CDR3 is 14 residues. CDR3 sequence: CASSRDRSAGTQYF. In DNA, the CDR3 is TGCGCCAGCAGCCGGGACAGGAGCGCGGGTACGCAATATTTT.

This clone has only one observation. The chain is built from TRBV6-5 and TRBJ2-2, with D possibly TRBD1 on 5 matching bases. The V end was cut by 7 bases, the J end by 0 bases, with 12 bases between. Germline CDR1 and CDR2: MNHEY and SVGAGI. The CDR3 sequence is 15 residues long. CDR3 DNA: TGTGCCAGCAAACTGACAGATTCGAACACCGGGGAGCTGTTTTTT. Amino acid sequence: CASKLTDSNTGELFF.

In its sample, this clone ranks as medium-sized. This chain connects TRBV5-1 to TRBJ2-3, with 10 bases aligning to TRBD2. The V and J ends lost 2 bases and 4 bases, in that order; junction bases with no gene match: 4. CDR3 length: 15 residues. CDR1 SGHRS and CDR2 YFSETQ come from the germline V gene. CDR3 in DNA: TGCGCCAGCAGCTTAACTAGCGGGGATGCAGATACGCAGTATTTT. As protein: CASSLTSGDADTQYF.

The genes are TRBV3-1 (or the pseudogene TRBV3-2) and TRBJ1-5; no firm D call. Per germline, CDR1 LGHDT and CDR2 YNNKEL (reference sequence). V lost 0 bases to trimming and J lost 4 bases, with 4 bases between them. The CDR3 is 13 amino acids. The CDR3 here is CASSQDRNQPQHF. Written as DNA, the CDR3 is TGTGCCAGCAGCCAAGATCGGAATCAGCCCCAGCATTTT.

V is TRBV7-2 and J is TRBJ1-2; 8 bases line up with TRBD1. There are 17 residues in the CDR3. V dropped 2 bases and J dropped 0; count of bases not matched to a gene: 8. CDR1 SGHTA and CDR2 FQGNSA come from the germline V gene. In DNA, the CDR3 is TGTGCCAGCAGCTTACGGTACACAGGGGGAGCTAACTATGGCTACACCTTC. It codes for CASSLRYTGGANYGYTF. Full variable domain (missing parts from reference TRBV7-2 and TRBJ1-2): GAGVSQSPSNKVTEKGKDVELRCDPISGHTALYWYRQSLGQGLEFLIYFQGNSAPDKSGLPSDRFSAERTGGSVSTLTIQRTQQEDSAVYLCASSLRYTGGANYGYTFGSGTRLTVV.

Only one count was recorded for this clone. The chain joins TRBV6-5 to TRBJ1-5, with a weak D call TRBD1 (6 bases). Looked up from germline, CDR1 is MNHEY and CDR2 is SVGAGI. Trimming stripped 4 bases from V and 0 bases from J, with 13 bases between. CDR3 length equals 16 residues. The CDR3 spells CASSFNRASSNQPQHF. For the CDR3, the DNA is TGTGCCAGCAGTTTCAACAGGGCGTCTAGCAATCAGCCCCAGCATTTT.

The chain recombines TRBV7-8 with TRBJ2-1; a possible D gene is TRBD2 (6 bases). The CDR3 is 16 amino acids. Germline CDR1 reads SGHVS; CDR2 reads FQNEAQ. V lost 2 bases to trimming and J lost 0 bases, with 11 bases between them. CDR3 nucleotide sequence: TGTGCCAGCAGCTTAACTAGCCTCCGCTCCTACAATGAGCAGTTCTTC. Protein product: CASSLTSLRSYNEQFF.

The chain carries TRBV5-4 and TRBJ2-7; TRBD2 agrees at 7 bases. Germline-derived CDR1 and CDR2 are SGHNT and YYREEE (reference sequence). V trimming: 3 bases; J trimming: 5 bases; junction bases outside the gene matches: 8. CDR3 length: 14 residues. The CDR3 DNA reads TGTGCCAGCAGCTCCTCGCGGGAGTATCACGAGCAGTACTTC. Translation gives CASSSSREYHEQYF.

Relative to its sample, this clone is medium-sized (0.01 to 0.1%). The gene calls are TRBV5-6 and TRBJ2-2, with D perhaps matching TRBD1 (5 bases). The CDR3 has 16 amino acids. From germline, CDR1 is SGHDT and CDR2 YYEEEE. V was cut by 4 bases and J by 4 bases, with 17 bases left in between. The CDR3 sequence: CASSNPTAVLTGELFF. Here the CDR3 DNA reads TGTGCCAGCAGCAATCCGACAGCTGTCCTCACCGGGGAGCTGTTTTTT. Variable domain in full (rest from reference TRBV5-6 and TRBJ2-2): DAGVTQSPTHLIKTRGQQVTLRCSPKSGHDTVSWYQQALGQGPQFIFQYYEEEERQRGNFPDRFSGHQFPNYSSELNVNALLLGDSALYLCASSNPTAVLTGELFFGEGSRLTVL.

V gene TRBV7-9 combines with J gene TRBJ1-4, with 7 bases fitting TRBD1. This CDR3 has 15 residues. The junction had 10 bases not matched to a gene; V was cut back by 6 bases and J by 6 bases. Germline CDR1 is SEHNR and CDR2 is FQNEAQ (reference sequence). CDR3 protein: CASRPDRSLDEKLFF. CDR3 DNA: TGTGCCAGCAGACCGGACAGGAGTTTAGATGAAAAACTGTTTTTT.

The chain joins TRBV15 to TRBJ2-1; 11 nucleotides line up with TRBD2. The germline CDR1 and CDR2 sequences are LNHNV and YYDKDF (reference sequence). CDR3 length equals 16 residues. V dropped 6 bases and J dropped 8; count of bases not matched to a gene: 12. The CDR3 bases are TGTGCCACCAGTCCCCCTGGGGCTAGCGGGAGGTATGAGCAGTTCTTC. Translated, it gives CATSPPGASGRYEQFF.

The CDR3 region is CASRGVVPYEQYF. The CDR3 nucleotides read TGTGCCAGCAGGGGCGTCGTCCCCTACGAGCAGTACTTC. The rearrangement joins TRBV3-1 (or the pseudogene TRBV3-2) to TRBJ2-7; D is uncertain. V was clipped by 6 bases and J by 2 bases, with 11 bases between them. The CDR3 extends over 13 amino acids. The V gene's germline CDR1 is LGHDT and CDR2 YNNKEL (reference sequence).

The chain's CDR3 is CASSLAGYSNQPQHF. As DNA, the CDR3 is TGTGCCAGCAGTCTCGCAGGGTATAGCAATCAGCCCCAGCATTTT. This chain links TRBV28 with TRBJ1-5, with a possible D match to TRBD1 (5 bases). Germline V gene sequence: CDR1 MDHEN, CDR2 SYDVKM. There are 15 residues in the CDR3. The V end was cut by 5 bases, the J end by 0 bases, with 11 bases between.

This clone occurred a few times. This chain links TRBV28 with TRBJ1-1; 10 positions agree with TRBD1. CDR3 length: 16 amino acids. Germline V gives CDR1 MDHEN, CDR2 SYDVKM. The V segment lost 6 bases and the J segment 3 bases; nucleotides outside the gene matches: 10. The CDR3 nucleotides read TGTGCCAGCAGCATAGGAGGGACAGGGGCCTACACTGAAGCTTTCTTT. It encodes CASSIGGTGAYTEAFF. Together with reference TRBV28 and TRBJ1-1, the CDR3 gives the full variable domain: DVKVTQSSRYLVKRTGEKVFLECVQDMDHENMFWYRQDPGLGLRLIYFSYDVKMKEKGDIPEGYSVSREKKERFSLILESASTNQTSMYLCASSIGGTGAYTEAFFGQGTRLTVV.